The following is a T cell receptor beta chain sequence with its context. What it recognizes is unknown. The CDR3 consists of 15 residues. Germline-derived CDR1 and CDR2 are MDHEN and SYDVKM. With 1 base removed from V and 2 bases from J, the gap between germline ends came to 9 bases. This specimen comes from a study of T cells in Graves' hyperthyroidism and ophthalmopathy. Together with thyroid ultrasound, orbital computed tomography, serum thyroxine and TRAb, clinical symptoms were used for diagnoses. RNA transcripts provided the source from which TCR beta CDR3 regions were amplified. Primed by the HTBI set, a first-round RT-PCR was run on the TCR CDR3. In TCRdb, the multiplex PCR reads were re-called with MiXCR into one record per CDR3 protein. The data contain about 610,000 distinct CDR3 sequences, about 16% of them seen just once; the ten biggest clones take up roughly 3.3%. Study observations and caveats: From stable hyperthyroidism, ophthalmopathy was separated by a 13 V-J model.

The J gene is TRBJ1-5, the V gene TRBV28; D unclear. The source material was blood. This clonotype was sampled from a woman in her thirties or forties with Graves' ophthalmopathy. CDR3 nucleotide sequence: TGTGCCAGCAGTTTATCAGAGGGAGGCAATCAGCCCCAGCATTTT. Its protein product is CASSLSEGGNQPQHF.